The table lists the clone carrying this T cell receptor beta chain with a few counts. TCRdb processed the 5' RACE reads anew with MiXCR; each CDR3 protein has one entry. This sample has approximately 130,000 distinct CDR3 sequences, with 9.3% found just once. The CDR3 totals 14 residues. The germline V gene has CDR1 SGHKS and CDR2 YYEKEE (reference sequence). V shed 3 bases, J shed 9 bases, and the junction held 7 bases outside the gene matches. This sample is part of a study of CD8 T cells in ankylosing spondylitis. What was sequenced was blood, either unsorted or a sorted T cell fraction (not recorded which). The clonotype was recovered from a male donor with ankylosing spondylitis or in good health (not recorded which). The V and J genes are TRBV5-5 and TRBJ2-4; TRBD1 matches at 9 bases. This CDR3 is CASSSQGASGIQYF. The DNA for the CDR3 is TGTGCCAGCAGCTCACAGGGGGCTTCGGGCATTCAGTACTTC.